A selection of T cell receptor beta chains follows, all from one sample in a study of spatial heterogeneity in lung cancer. TCRdb independently ran MiXCR on the 5' RACE reads; one entry per CDR3 protein. The data show about 26,000 distinct CDR3 sequences, with about 13% seen just once and under 30% held by the top ten. The sample in question was PBMCs, obtained at surgery. The receptors come from a female donor with early-stage non-small cell lung cancer. Both conserved end residues are part of each CDR3. D genes are given only for firm matches. The size entry is marked missing in some rows and otherwise reads once, few, many or a size class.

>TRBD2|TRBV5-1|TRBJ2-3|.
CASSSGLAGGTDTQYF
TGCGCCAGCAGTTCTGGACTAGCGGGGGGCACAGATACGCAGTATTTT
>TRBD2|TRBV7-9|TRBJ2-1|many
CASSSPSGRARPDGEQFF
TGTGCCAGCAGCTCTCCCAGCGGGAGGGCCAGACCCGATGGGGAGCAGTTCTTC
>.|TRBV5-5|TRBJ2-2|many
CASTPLAGAFTGELFF
TGTGCCAGCACCCCTCTGGCGGGGGCCTTCACCGGGGAGCTGTTTTTT
>.|TRBV6-2/TRBV6-3|TRBJ1-1|many
CASSYPARDTEAFF
TGTGCCAGCAGTTACCCGGCCAGGGACACTGAAGCTTTCTTT
>.|TRBV5-1|TRBJ2-1|once
CASSLLSSGNEQFF
TGCGCCAGCAGCTTGCTGTCCAGCGGGAATGAGCAGTTCTTC
>.|TRBV28|TRBJ2-7|many
CASREGLPYEQYF
TGTGCCAGCAGGGAGGGACTGCCCTACGAGCAGTACTTC
>.|TRBV7-2|TRBJ2-1|.
CASSLIASSYNEQFF
TGTGCCAGCAGCTTAATTGCTAGCTCCTACAATGAGCAGTTCTTC
>.|TRBV28|TRBJ2-7|.
CASSLRPQGREQYF
TGTGCCAGCAGTTTACGTCCCCAGGGGCGGGAGCAGTACTTC
>.|TRBV20-1|TRBJ2-3|few
CSASGVFTDTQYF
TGCAGTGCTAGCGGAGTCTTCACAGATACGCAGTATTTT
>.|TRBV5-5|TRBJ2-3|many
CASSLISPGATDTQYF
TGTGCCAGCAGCTTGATTTCCCCAGGGGCAACAGATACGCAGTATTTT
>.|TRBV5-1|TRBJ2-7|few
CASSSWTGPYEQYF
TGCGCCAGCAGCTCATGGACGGGTCCCTACGAGCAGTACTTC
>TRBD2|TRBV4-3|TRBJ2-5|many
CASSQGSGGLETQYF
TGCGCCAGCAGCCAAGGGTCGGGGGGGCTGGAGACCCAGTACTTC
>.|TRBV19|TRBJ1-2|many
CASSPLQVGDGYTF
TGTGCCAGTAGTCCCTTACAGGTAGGGGACGGCTACACCTTC
>TRBD2|TRBV29-1|TRBJ2-5|many
CSVVTHTLAALKTQYF
TGCAGCGTCGTCACTCACACTCTAGCGGCCCTCAAGACCCAGTACTTC
>TRBD1|TRBV27|TRBJ2-1|many
CASSWGGQGLEQFF
TGTGCCAGCAGTTGGGGGGGACAGGGCCTTGAGCAGTTCTTC
>.|TRBV6-2/TRBV6-3|TRBJ2-3|many
CASSYASVDTQYF
TGTGCCAGCAGTTACGCCTCGGTTGATACGCAGTATTTT
>TRBD1|TRBV10-3|TRBJ2-1|many
CAISVSMGQGNNEQFF
TGTGCCATCAGTGTATCGATGGGACAGGGGAACAATGAGCAGTTCTTC
>.|TRBV4-3|TRBJ2-2|medium-sized
CASSQDRFAAGELFF
TGCGCCAGCAGCCAAGATCGTTTTGCGGCCGGGGAGCTGTTTTTT
>TRBD2|TRBV2|TRBJ2-1|many
CASGLAGEGDEQFF
TGTGCCAGCGGACTAGCGGGAGAGGGGGATGAGCAGTTCTTC
>.|TRBV7-8|TRBJ1-5|.
CASSSMGANQPQHF
TGTGCCAGCAGCTCCATGGGGGCTAATCAGCCCCAGCATTTT
>TRBD1|TRBV7-9|TRBJ2-2|few
CASSRTGETGELFF
TGTGCCAGCAGCAGGACAGGGGAGACCGGGGAGCTGTTTTTT
>TRBD2|TRBV14|TRBJ2-3|many
CASSLSGAADTQYF
TGTGCCAGCAGCCTTAGCGGGGCGGCCGATACGCAGTATTTT
>TRBD2|TRBV20-1|TRBJ2-7|many
CSALERELEQYF
TGCAGTGCTTTAGAGCGGGAGTTGGAACAGTACTTC
>.|TRBV28|TRBJ1-5|many
CASSLGRRSNQPQHF
TGTGCCAGCAGTTTGGGGAGGAGGAGCAATCAGCCCCAGCATTTT
>.|TRBV6-5|TRBJ1-2|few
CASRRLRAASDYTF
TGTGCCAGCAGACGCCTCCGGGCAGCATCTGACTACACCTTC
>.|TRBV7-6|TRBJ2-3|many
CASSNGQKSTDTQYF
TGTGCCAGCAGCAACGGACAGAAAAGCACAGATACGCAGTATTTT
>.|TRBV6-2/TRBV6-3|TRBJ1-5|.
CASSRGSNQPQHF
TGTGCCAGCAGCCGTGGGAGCAATCAGCCCCAGCATTTT
>.|TRBV28|TRBJ1-5|many
CASSFWTNSNQPQHF
TGTGCCAGCAGTTTTTGGACGAATAGCAATCAGCCCCAGCATTTT
>.|TRBV10-3|TRBJ1-2|many
CAISESGYGYTF
TGTGCCATCAGTGAGTCGGGCTACGGCTACACCTTC
>.|TRBV4-3|TRBJ2-3|many
CASSQARTATDTQYF
TGCGCCAGCAGCCAAGCCCGCACGGCCACAGATACGCAGTATTTT
>.|TRBV27|TRBJ2-3|few
CASRTGADTQYF
TGTGCCAGCAGGACGGGTGCAGATACGCAGTATTTT
>.|TRBV29-1|TRBJ2-7|.
CSADIGRRYF
TGCAGCGCCGACATCGGGAGACGGTACTTC
>.|TRBV27|TRBJ2-7|.
CASSLSAAALGEQYF
TGTGCCAGCAGTTTATCCGCCGCCGCACTGGGGGAGCAGTACTTC
>.|TRBV28|TRBJ1-1|.
CASSLSWTGQGDTEAFF
TGTGCCAGCAGTTTATCGTGGACGGGGCAGGGTGACACTGAAGCTTTCTTT
>.|TRBV5-5|TRBJ1-4|.
CASSLWTSTNEKLFF
TGTGCCAGCAGCTTGTGGACATCAACTAATGAAAAACTGTTTTTT
>.|TRBV28|TRBJ2-6|few
CASSLSLLLDSGANVLTF
TGTGCCAGCAGTTTATCTCTCCTCCTCGACTCTGGGGCCAACGTCCTGACTTTC
>.|TRBV7-9|TRBJ2-3|many
CASSLVIIQGADTQYF
TGTGCCAGCAGCTTAGTTATCATCCAGGGTGCAGATACGCAGTATTTT
>.|TRBV7-9|TRBJ1-5|many
CASSGTQGDQPQHF
TGTGCCAGCAGCGGGACTCAAGGCGATCAGCCCCAGCATTTT
>.|TRBV18|TRBJ2-3|many
CASSPLYTDTQYF
TGTGCCAGCTCACCACTATACACAGATACGCAGTATTTT